This T cell receptor (beta chain) is drawn from a study of cytomegalovirus exposure and HLA in healthy donors (dated by TCRdb to the late 2010s). Regarding the complete study: An earlier analysis of roughly 570 of the donors reported around 280 Gb of sequence data and 117 million unique TCR beta sequences obtained from around 180 million T cells. An early release that covered some 630 HLA-typed donors contained approximately 300 gigabases of sequencing data and approximately 85 million unique TCR sequences. The genetic ancestry cluster associated with self-reported Caucasian donors included about 81% of the roughly 360 genotyped donors. The study was designed to test whether signatures of past pathogen exposure could be identified by cataloging public T cell receptors. The study profiled the T cell repertoires of hundreds of subjects by immunosequencing and related them to cytomegalovirus serostatus. Besides the first cohort of roughly 660 subjects, a separate validation cohort made up of over 95 different subjects was used. High-throughput TCR immunosequencing, statistical association of individual TCRs with disease status, and machine learning were combined to predict cytomegalovirus infection status. To study patterns of TCR occurrence, a later analysis re-analyzed previously published TCR beta repertoires from several hundred donors and added high-resolution HLA genotyping. Rather than using new phenotypic data, the later analysis identified candidate immune exposures from TCR beta sequences and from how often those sequences occurred across donors. An earlier analysis of several hundred of the donors used high-throughput TCR beta sequencing to judge whether each TCR beta V gene segment behaved as functional or pseudogenic. Donor age, sex, ethnicity and CMV serostatus were compiled alongside the repertoire data. A later genetic analysis took genome-wide SNP genotypes for about three fifths of the roughly 700 donors and used that subset as a discovery cohort. Every repertoire in the discovery cohort had been generated on one and the same sequencing platform. HLA typing covered class I and class II loci at four-digit resolution. Typing coverage differed by locus: A, B, C, DRB1 and DQB1 were typed in roughly 620-630 donors, DQA1 in about 510, DPA1 in 600 to 610, and DPB1 in about 450. Four or five DR-DQ haplotypes were handled as single units for association and clustering, since linkage in the cohort was strong. Among 350 to 400 genotyped donors of the cohort, an average of 235,054 unique TCR beta nucleotide sequences were sequenced per donor, roughly a sixth of them non-productive.

What the study reported, not specific to this receptor: Because HLA typing was unavailable for some donors at each locus, only the typed subset was used in association tests. While some public TCRs were present in many individuals, most TCR sequences turned up only very rarely across donors. A later analysis reported that several top co-occurrence clusters appeared linked to parvovirus B19, influenza, CMV and Epstein-Barr virus. According to a later analysis, most CMV-associated TCR beta chains appeared to be HLA-restricted, and the HLA associations seemed to be driven largely by CMV exposure. The earlier analysis of fewer than 750 of the donors excluded around 17 rarely observed V segments, including chromosome 9 orphons, because counts were too low. According to the authors, the approach could potentially be generalized to other disease states and immunological phenotypes. Specific HLA alleles were associated with around 18,000 TCR beta sequences at a false discovery rate of 0.05 in a later analysis. Linkage disequilibrium might explain the correlated functional status among segregating V segments, but an unknown experimental factor could not be excluded. This cohort had only TCR beta chains sequenced, and the lack of alpha or paired-chain data limited which features could be detected. A further reported finding was that TCR beta sequences accurately predicted the HLA-A and HLA-B alleles for most subjects in the first cohort. A group of highly shared sequence variants was considered likely to be a technical artifact of the sequencing pipeline. CMV serostatus was the only immune exposure information available for the cohort. Compared with the 666-donor mean, donors in an Asian-associated ancestry cluster had fewer N-insertions in productive TCRs, according to a later genetic analysis. In a later analysis, TCR association rates were found to vary across HLA loci, with the most associated TCRs seen for DRB1 alleles and the fewest for HLA-C alleles. In the study, around 150 TCR beta chains were listed as associated with cytomegalovirus. V-gene and J-gene trimming of TCR beta chains was associated with a missense DCLRE1C variant in a later genetic analysis, and the association was replicated in an independent cohort. In an earlier analysis of some 640 of the donors, most TCR beta V segments were observed in productive rearrangements about 87% or about 30% of the time, broadly matching IMGT annotations. Roughly uniform sequencing depth across donors was assumed in presence/absence analyses, although this assumption may not hold. When HLA alleles, especially DR and DQ, strongly co-occurred, attributing TCR associations to individual alleles was difficult. Compared with equally common non-associated chains, HLA-associated TCR beta chains in a later analysis were more clonally expanded and had lower generation probabilities. The classifier was reported to diagnose cytomegalovirus status with high specificity and sensitivity in both the original and validation cohorts. Because the 87-base-pair reads could not distinguish some IMGT-functional V segments, including TRBV6-2 and TRBV6-3, those segments were excluded. A few of the identified cytomegalovirus-associated TCR beta chains were confirmed in vitro to be specific for cytomegalovirus antigens.

To prepare the library, the immunoSEQ multiplex PCR assay was applied. For the multiplex PCR, a mixture combining 60 forward primers for TCR Vbeta segments and 13 reverse primers for TCR Jbeta segments was used. Amplification of the CDR3 region of rearranged TCR beta genes was performed with a multiplex PCR assay on genomic DNA. The Illumina HiSeq System was used to sequence the amplified TCR beta libraries as 87-base-pair reads. Per the authors' processing: Across the roughly 600 repertoires, a later analysis counted tens of millions of unique TCR beta chains, around 11 million of which were shared by at least two donors. To remove PCR and sequencing errors, raw reads were error-corrected and collapsed into unique sequences using a nearest-neighbor algorithm that merged closely related sequences. Alignment of CDR3 sequences to IMGT reference sequences was used to assign V, D and J gene segments. For a sequence to be retained, at least a six-nucleotide match to both a V gene segment and a J gene segment was required. A rearrangement counted as productive if the CDR3 had no stop codons and remained in frame with V and J, and every other rearrangement counted as non-productive. CDR3 was defined according to IMGT convention as the region running from the second conserved V-encoded cysteine to the conserved J-encoded phenylalanine. The earlier analysis of 587 of the donors excluded sequences that lacked an unambiguous match to a single V gene segment. In an earlier analysis of several hundred of the donors, V segments were called functional above 56.7% productive rearrangements and were called segregating when the between-donor standard deviation exceeded 5%. A statistical classification framework was developed to diagnose cytomegalovirus status using the catalog of TCR beta chain sequences. In a later analysis, TCR nucleotide sequences were compared against IMGT/GENE-DB human TR gene sequences so that V and J genes could be assigned. The TCRdist pipeline was used in a later analysis to assign CDR3 sequences and most-parsimonious VDJ recombination scenarios. A later analysis defined each TCR beta chain by its CDR3 amino acid sequence plus V-gene family, and excluded reads lacking a unique V-gene family. As a way to deal with suspected cross-contamination and a sequencing artifact, a later analysis dropped roughly 600 nucleotide sequences that were highly shared and had low generation probability. In a later analysis, a clonal expansion index for each public chain was calculated from normalized within-repertoire ranks of inferred template counts. In a later analysis, generation probabilities were computed with a VDJ recombination model fitted to out-of-frame rearrangements, and the resulting probabilities were checked against IGoR. In a later analysis, TCR-TCR, TCR-HLA and TCR-CMV co-occurrence was scored with hypergeometric tests, and a repertoire-size bias correction was applied to TCR pairs. False discovery rates were estimated in a later analysis by permuting HLA or CMV assignments 20 times. In a later analysis, co-occurring TCRs were grouped using DBSCAN, and TCRdist sequence similarity was added for clustering within HLA-allele-positive subsets. Repertoires with fewer than 30,000 or more than 120,000 public chains were left out of co-occurrence clustering, as were about 5 repertoires with anomalous nucleotide sharing. Imported from immuneACCESS, the table was reduced by TCRdb to in-frame sequences with V and J called. These copies leave out some clones; in studies compared against another copy, an unresolved V gene accounts for under half, and the cause of the remainder is not known. That table is the source of V, J and clone size, and D and trimming were worked out from the DNA. The sample table contains around 130,000 clones; only one count was recorded for approximately 82% of them. The ten largest make up 2.5% to 3% of the sample.

Reading from cysteine to phenylalanine, the CDR3 counts 18 amino acids. Left in the record is the CDR3 DNA by itself, 54 bases read in frame from the first base. V ends up 0 bases short and J 6 bases short, with an unmatched junction base count of 12. Via the germline V gene, CDR1 is SGDLS and CDR2 YYNGEE. The cohort consisted of fewer than 700 healthy bone marrow donors. Cohort members were all nominally healthy when sampled, although unrecorded immune exposures were likely present. The donor tested CMV seropositive, placing the donor among the 289 seropositive members of the cohort. Every donor gave a peripheral blood sample, and the peripheral blood mononuclear cells from that sample were used for TCR beta sequencing. The Qiagen DNeasy Blood Extraction Kit was used to extract genomic DNA from the blood cell samples. Remarks on this clone: What antigen it recognizes has not been identified. No clone much larger than this one lies a single base away; base qualities are absent.

The source of this sequence is a woman in her late teens or twenties in good health and CMV-seropositive. Sequenced input: PBMCs. Recombination linked TRBV9 to TRBJ2-1; 10 nucleotides in the junction match TRBD1. The bases read TGTGCCAGCAGCGTAGGGGGACAGGGGCGGCGCGGGAGCAATGAGCAGTTCTTC. The translation is CASSVGGQGRRGSNEQFF.